A single sample gave rise to the 22 T cell receptor beta chains below, sequenced in a study of T cell changes during pregnancy in multiple sclerosis. Sequencing was performed with immunoSEQ multiplex PCR; in TCRdb, only in-frame clones are kept and a portion is missing. Counted here are about 18,000 clones, approximately 87% occurring once; the ten biggest clones make up 8.5% to 10%. Here the sequenced sample was CD8+ T cells from peripheral blood mononuclear cells, taken after pregnancy. The receptors were gathered from a female donor with multiple sclerosis, enrolled in a pregnancy study.

This chain connects TRBV5-1 to TRBJ1-3, with 7 bases identical to TRBD1. The CDR3 extends over 18 amino acids. The germline V gene has CDR1 SGHRS and CDR2 YFSETQ. The V and J ends lost 0 bases and 7 bases, in that order; junction bases with no gene match: 16. The chain's CDR3 is CASSLGSTGQFSWNTIYF. CDR3 DNA: TGCGCCAGCAGCTTGGGGTCGACAGGGCAGTTCTCGTGGAACACCATATATTTT.

This sequence joins TRBV10-3 and TRBJ2-7; D not certain. Germline CDR1 is ENHRY and CDR2 is SYGVKD. This CDR3 spans 12 amino acids. V was clipped by 9 bases and J by 2 bases, with 11 bases between them. The CDR3, as DNA: TGTGCCATAACAGACAACACCTACGAGCAGTACTTC. It encodes CAITDNTYEQYF.

This clone was observed once. This chain links TRBV9 with TRBJ1-4; 7 bases are a match to TRBD1. Germline V gene data show CDR1 as SGDLS and CDR2 as YYNGEE. The CDR3 extends over 16 amino acids. V shed 1 base, J shed 3 bases, and the junction held 6 bases outside the gene matches. The CDR3 reads CASSVSDRVANEKLFF. CDR3 in DNA: TGTGCCAGCAGCGTATCCGACAGGGTGGCTAATGAAAAACTGTTTTTT.

This chain joins TRBV12-5 and TRBJ2-5; 7 nucleotides match TRBD1. V shed 4 bases, J shed 5 bases, and the junction held 7 bases outside the gene matches. The CDR3 sequence is 14 residues long. Per germline, CDR1 LGHNT and CDR2 FRNRAP. CDR3 nucleotide sequence: TGTGCTAGTGGTTCCTACAGGGGAACGGAGACCCAGTACTTC. Amino acids: CASGSYRGTETQYF.

The chain employs TRBV18 and TRBJ1-2, with 7 bases identical to TRBD1. The CDR3 contains 20 residues. The V gene's germline CDR1 is KGHSH and CDR2 LQKENI. The V gene end was trimmed by 0 bases and the J gene end by 4 bases; junction bases not matched to a gene: 20. The CDR3 protein is CASSPPHSEGGARAGYGYTF. Written as DNA, the CDR3 is TGTGCCAGCTCACCACCACATTCCGAAGGGGGCGCCAGGGCTGGCTATGGCTACACCTTC.

J is TRBJ1-1 and V is TRBV7-8; possibly TRBD1 for D (5 bases). Trimming removed 4 bases at V and 3 bases at J, with 15 bases between. The CDR3 is 15 residues long. CDR1 SGHVS and CDR2 FQNEAQ come from the germline V gene. The CDR3 loop reads CASSSASRDYTEAFF. In nucleotides, the CDR3 is TGTGCCAGCAGCTCGGCGTCGAGGGACTACACTGAAGCTTTCTTT. Full variable domain (outside the CDR3, taken from reference TRBV7-8 and TRBJ1-1): GAGVSQSPRYKVAKRGQDVALRCDPISGHVSLFWYQQALGQGPEFLTYFQNEAQLDKSGLPSDRFFAERPEGSVSTLKIQRTQQEDSAVYLCASSSASRDYTEAFFGQGTRLTVV.

The chain links TRBV6-1 to TRBJ1-4, with 10 bases fitting TRBD1. This CDR3 has 15 amino acids. V trimming: 6 bases; J trimming: 7 bases; junction bases outside the gene matches: 8. The germline V gene has CDR1 MNHNS and CDR2 SASEGT. CDR3 bases: TGTGCCAGCAGCTTAAGGGGGACAGGGGCTGAAAAACTGTTTTTT. This encodes CASSLRGTGAEKLFF.

This clone is judged medium-sized (0.01 to 0.1%). The chain combines TRBV5-1 with TRBJ2-2, with D maybe TRBD1 (5 bases). This CDR3 comprises 15 residues. Germline CDR1 is SGHRS and CDR2 is YFSETQ. The V end lost 0 bases, the J end lost 2 bases, and 8 bases lay between the germline ends. The CDR3 DNA reads as TGCGCCAGCAGCTTGGTACAGGCCAACACCGGGGAGCTGTTTTTT. Translation: CASSLVQANTGELFF.

This sequence joins TRBV6-5 and TRBJ2-5, with TRBD1 identical over 8 bases. Germline V lookup: CDR1 MNHEY, CDR2 SVGAGI. Losses at the gene ends were 6 bases for V and 3 bases for J; bases not matched to a gene: 6. This CDR3 contains 14 residues. CDR3 loop: CASRTTGVEETQYF. The CDR3 DNA reads as TGTGCCAGCAGGACGACAGGGGTAGAAGAGACCCAGTACTTC.

The chain links TRBV18 to TRBJ1-4, with D perhaps matching TRBD1 (6 bases). Germline V gene data show CDR1 as KGHSH and CDR2 as LQKENI. The CDR3 is 14 amino acids. Trimming shortened V by 6 bases and J by 5 bases, and 13 bases separated the two germline ends. Written as DNA, the CDR3 is TGTGCCAGCTCGCAGCAGGGGCTAAATGAAAAACTGTTTTTT. Translated, it gives CASSQQGLNEKLFF.

The chain links TRBV4-3 to TRBJ1-2; D gene ambiguous. The germline CDR1 and CDR2 sequences are LGHNA and YSLEER. Trimming took 2 bases from V and 2 from J, leaving 21 bases between them. This CDR3 contains 18 residues. The DNA for the CDR3 is TGCGCCAGCAGCCAAAACCTCGCCGGAGAGGGAGTCAACTATGGCTACACCTTC. Amino acids: CASSQNLAGEGVNYGYTF.

The CDR3 DNA reads as TGTGCCAGCAGCTTAGGCCTAAGCGGCCAAGAGACCCAGTACTTC. Translated, it gives CASSLGLSGQETQYF. The J gene is TRBJ2-5, the V gene TRBV13, with D perhaps TRBD2 (5 bases). CDR3 length equals 15 residues. The germline V and J ends were trimmed by 0 bases and 1 base, with 9 bases remaining between them. Germline-derived CDR1 and CDR2 are PRHDT and FYEKMQ (reference sequence).

The chain has TRBV15 and TRBJ2-3; 8 nucleotides line up with TRBD2. The CDR3 length is 14 residues. Unmatched junction bases numbered 11, after V lost 9 bases and J lost 6 bases. Germline assignment: CDR1 LNHNV and CDR2 YYDKDF (reference sequence). The CDR3 DNA follows: TGTGCCACTTCGCCTAGCGGGCTGTCGGATACGCAGTATTTT. This sequence encodes CATSPSGLSDTQYF.

V and J are TRBV19 and TRBJ1-2; unclear D gene. Trimming shortened V by 1 base and J by 14 bases, and 17 bases separated the two germline ends. Looked up from germline, CDR1 is LNHDA and CDR2 is SQIVND (reference sequence). CDR3 length: 13 residues. The DNA for the CDR3 is TGTGCCAGTAGTATAGTTTATGCCGAGACTTGGACCTTC. Translated, it gives CASSIVYAETWTF.

The gene calls are TRBV7-3 and TRBJ1-5; TRBD1 matches 7 bases. The trim removed 3 bases at V and 1 base at J, leaving 9 bases unmatched. Per the germline V gene, CDR1 is SGHTA and CDR2 is FQGTGA. The length of the CDR3 is 17 residues. As DNA, the CDR3 is TGTGCCAGCAGCTTTCCAGGGGGAATGTTAAGCAATCAGCCCCAGCATTTT. Translation gives CASSFPGGMLSNQPQHF.

The chain recombines TRBV29-1 with TRBJ2-7; TRBD1 agrees at 9 bases. Unmatched junction bases numbered 4, after V lost 2 bases and J lost 2 bases. Looked up from germline, CDR1 is SQVTM and CDR2 is ANQGSEA. The CDR3 runs to 14 residues. CDR3 sequence: CSVERTGDPYEQYF. The CDR3 region has the DNA TGCAGCGTTGAAAGGACAGGGGACCCCTACGAGCAGTACTTC.

The chain joins TRBV2 to TRBJ2-1; 11 bases match TRBD2. CDR3 length equals 13 residues. Germline CDR1 reads SNHLY; CDR2 reads FYNNEI. The J segment lost 9 bases and the V segment lost 8 bases, leaving 6 bases of the junction unmatched. Here the CDR3 DNA reads TGTGCCAGCCTAGCGGGAGGCAGTATTGAGCAGTTCTTC. Protein sequence: CASLAGGSIEQFF.

The chain is built from TRBV5-4 and TRBJ1-1; possible D gene TRBD1, 6 bases. Germline V gene sequence: CDR1 SGHNT, CDR2 YYREEE (reference sequence). Trimming took 6 bases from V and 5 from J, leaving 20 bases between them. CDR3 length: 15 amino acids. CDR3 nucleotide sequence: TGTGCCAGCACTATCTCGCAGGGGAGGGGTACTGAAGCTTTCTTT. Translating it yields CASTISQGRGTEAFF.

This rearrangement joins TRBV6-4 to TRBJ2-2; 11 nucleotides agree with TRBD2. After removal of 7 bases from V and 3 bases from J, the junction contained 1 base not matched to a gene. The germline V gene has CDR1 MRHNA and CDR2 SNTAGT. This CDR3 comprises 14 residues. In nucleotides, the CDR3 is TGTGCCAGCAAACTAGCGGGGGACACCGGGGAGCTGTTTTTT. Encoded protein: CASKLAGDTGELFF.

V and J are TRBV13 and TRBJ2-7, with 7 bases fitting TRBD1. Germline loops: CDR1 PRHDT, CDR2 FYEKMQ (reference sequence). Trimming at V came to 5 bases and at J to 2 bases, leaving 6 bases not matched to a gene. CDR3 size: 14 residues. CDR3 DNA: TGTGCCAGCAGCCCGCGGACAGGCCCCTACGAGCAGTACTTC. Encoded protein: CASSPRTGPYEQYF.

This chain connects TRBV7-6 to TRBJ1-1; D possibly corresponds to TRBD1 (5 bases). The CDR3 totals 16 residues. With 0 bases removed from V and 0 bases from J, the gap between germline ends came to 11 bases. Germline V gives CDR1 SGHVS, CDR2 FNYEAQ. CDR3 sequence (DNA): TGTGCCAGCAGCTTAGCGGGGGGACCCATGAACACTGAAGCTTTCTTT. It codes for CASSLAGGPMNTEAFF.

The J gene is TRBJ2-1, the V gene TRBV9; D not certain. The V gene lost 5 bases and the J gene lost 6 bases, with 9 bases spanning the gap. The CDR3 consists of 12 residues. Germline V gene lookup returns CDR1 SGDLS and CDR2 YYNGEE. CDR3 DNA: TGTGCCAGCAGTCGAGGTGTCAATGAGCAGTTCTTC. This codes for CASSRGVNEQFF.